Listed here are 20 T cell receptor beta chains from one sample, sequenced in a study of human T cells and chemical hapten exposure. From the RACE reads, TCRdb called clonotypes with MiXCR, one entry per CDR3 protein. This table holds tens of thousands of distinct CDR3 sequences, around 12% found once. Time point denoted: patch test 3, about 24 weeks after DPC sensitization. Noted treatment: therapeutic diphenylcyclopropenone sensitization with weekly scalp DPC. The source was whole blood, collected in connection with sensitization to the hapten diphenylcyclopropenone (DPC). All receptors derive from a man in his thirties or forties with alopecia areata. Some clones in this sample may be carry-over from other donors' samples.

This clonotype was observed many times. V gene TRBV11-3 combines with J gene TRBJ2-1, with D unresolved. Germline assignment: CDR1 SGHNT and CDR2 YENEEA. The CDR3 spans 16 residues. Trimming took 5 bases from V and 8 from J, leaving 22 bases between them. The CDR3 coding sequence is TGTGCCAGCAGCGTTGGGTTAGGCAGGACCCAGCATGAGCAGTTCTTC. The encoded protein is CASSVGLGRTQHEQFF.

This clonotype has at least ten counts. J is TRBJ2-1 and V is TRBV29-1; D gene unclear. V dropped 4 bases and J dropped 0 bases, with 7 bases sitting between them. Germline V gene data show CDR1 as SQVTM and CDR2 as ANQGSEA. The CDR3 has 13 amino acids. Written as DNA, the CDR3 is TGCAGCGTTGTGCAGCGCTCCTACAATGAGCAGTTCTTC. Its translation is CSVVQRSYNEQFF.

This clonotype came up many times. The chain couples TRBV6-2 or TRBV6-3 to TRBJ2-7, with D unclear. Germline V gene data show CDR1 as MNHEY and CDR2 as SVGEGT. This CDR3 is 12 amino acids long. V shed 7 bases and J shed 4 bases, with 11 bases lying between them. The CDR3 loop reads CASTTDPYEQYF. The CDR3 DNA reads as TGTGCCAGCACTACCGACCCTTACGAGCAGTACTTC.

This clonotype came up many times. The chain links TRBV19 to TRBJ2-1; D tentatively reads TRBD1 or TRBD2 (5 bases each). Germline assignment: CDR1 LNHDA and CDR2 SQIVND (reference sequence). The CDR3 loop spans 15 amino acids. V was shortened by 2 bases and J by 4 bases, with 12 bases between the two germline ends. CDR3 region: CASSIMGPSYNEQFF. Written as DNA, the CDR3 is TGTGCCAGTAGTATAATGGGACCTTCGTACAATGAGCAGTTCTTC.

This clonotype was observed at least ten times. This could be a read error, since a much larger clone is one nucleotide away. V usage is TRBV9 and J usage is TRBJ2-7; D is ambiguous. The length of the CDR3 is 9 residues. V was pared by 4 bases and J by 4 bases, with 0 bases between. CDR1 SGDLS and CDR2 YYNGEE come from the germline V gene. The CDR3 nucleotides are TGTGCCAGCAGCTACGAGCAGTACTTC. This gives the protein CASSYEQYF.

This clonotype appeared many times. V is TRBV28 and J is TRBJ2-7, with no clear D. The CDR3 length is 15 residues. The V end was cut by 6 bases, the J end by 6 bases, with 21 bases between. The V gene's germline CDR1 is MDHEN and CDR2 SYDVKM. The CDR3 nucleotides read TGTGCCAGCAGCACCCCCGAGTCCAGGCCACTCGAGCAGTACTTC. This encodes CASSTPESRPLEQYF.

This clonotype came up many times. The chain has TRBV7-6 and TRBJ1-2; 11 positions match TRBD1. There are 15 residues in the CDR3. Germline loops: CDR1 SGHVS, CDR2 FNYEAQ. Trimming removed 5 bases from V and 5 bases from J; junction bases left unmatched: 7. The DNA of the CDR3 is TGTGCCAGCAGCCTAGGGACAGGGGGATATTATGGCTACACCTTC. Translation gives CASSLGTGGYYGYTF. The full variable domain, with the rest looked up from reference TRBV7-6 and TRBJ1-2, is GAGVSQSPRYKVTKRGQDVALRCDPISGHVSLYWYRQALGQGPEFLTYFNYEAQQDKSGLPNDRFSAERPEGSISTLTIQRTEQRDSAMYRCASSLGTGGYYGYTFGSGTRLTVV.

This clonotype was found a few times. The J gene is TRBJ1-4, the V gene TRBV28, with D tentatively TRBD1 (6 bases). Trimming took off 4 bases at V and 8 bases at J, with 14 bases between the two ends. This CDR3 comprises 14 residues. Germline CDR1 is MDHEN and CDR2 is SYDVKM. CDR3 protein: CASSSSGEWEKLFF. DNA of the CDR3: TGTGCCAGCAGTTCGTCAGGGGAGTGGGAAAAACTGTTTTTT.

This clonotype was observed a few times. The chain employs TRBV9 and TRBJ2-1; D gene ambiguous. This CDR3 spans 14 amino acids. Trimming removed 3 bases at V and 2 bases at J, with 9 bases between. Germline-derived CDR1 and CDR2 are SGDLS and YYNGEE. For the CDR3, the DNA is TGTGCCAGCAGCGATCAACGGGCCTACAATGAGCAGTTCTTC. Encoded protein: CASSDQRAYNEQFF.

The chain couples TRBV28 to TRBJ2-3, with 9 bases identical to TRBD1. This CDR3 is built from 15 residues. Per germline, CDR1 MDHEN and CDR2 SYDVKM. Germline trimming cut 5 bases from V and 0 bases from J; bases unmatched to any gene: 3. CDR3 bases: TGTGCCAGCAGTCGGGACAGGGCTAGCACAGATACGCAGTATTTT. Translating it yields CASSRDRASTDTQYF.

The rearrangement uses TRBV6-6 and TRBJ2-2; 9 positions agree with TRBD2. Germline values: CDR1 MNHNY, CDR2 SVGAGI (reference sequence). The CDR3 is 15 residues long. Trimming at V came to 5 bases and at J to 4 bases, leaving 5 bases not matched to a gene. CDR3 DNA sequence: TGTGCCAGCAGTAATAGCGGGGGTCGCACCGGGGAGCTGTTTTTT. As protein: CASSNSGGRTGELFF.

This clonotype showed up many times. The V and J genes are TRBV24-1 and TRBJ2-3; possible D gene TRBD2, 6 bases. Germline CDR1 KGHDR, CDR2 SFDVKD. V was cut by 6 bases and J by 3 bases, with 18 bases left in between. CDR3 length: 16 residues. CDR3 nucleotide sequence: TGTGCCACCAGTCCTCGGGCTCGGGGGAGGACAGATACGCAGTATTTT. Translated, it gives CATSPRARGRTDTQYF.

Many counts were recorded for this clonotype. CDR3 loop: CASSAGRNTEAFF. The CDR3 nucleotides read TGTGCCAGCAGTGCCGGGAGGAACACTGAAGCTTTCTTT. The chain carries TRBV6-2 or TRBV6-3 and TRBJ1-1; D unclear. There are 13 residues in the CDR3. The V end was cut by 5 bases, the J end by 1 base, with 8 bases between. Germline V lookup: CDR1 MNHEY, CDR2 SVGEGT.

At least ten counts were recorded for this clonotype. The J gene is TRBJ2-4, the V gene TRBV7-9, with D maybe TRBD2 (5 bases). The CDR3 has 17 amino acids. With 1 base removed from V and 1 base from J, the gap between germline ends came to 14 bases. The germline gives CDR1 SEHNR, CDR2 FQNEAQ (reference sequence). The CDR3 DNA sequence: TGTGCCAGCAGCTTAGACCAGGCGCGGGTTGCCAAAAACATTCAGTACTTC. Translated: CASSLDQARVAKNIQYF.

The chain carries TRBV6-1 and TRBJ1-1; 8 bases agree with TRBD1. Trimming cost V 7 bases and J 1 base; bases outside gene matches: 2. The CDR3 extends over 13 amino acids. Looked up from germline, CDR1 is MNHNS and CDR2 is SASEGT. This chain's CDR3 is CASTRGPNTEAFF. As DNA, the CDR3 is TGTGCCAGCACCAGGGGGCCGAACACTGAAGCTTTCTTT.

The chain links TRBV30 to TRBJ2-7; 9 bases are a match to TRBD1. The length of the CDR3 is 13 residues. J lost 6 bases, V lost 4 bases, and 7 bases had no gene match. CDR1 and CDR2 from the germline V gene are GTSNPN and SVGIG (reference sequence). The CDR3 sequence is CAWKKGQGGEQYF. The CDR3 bases are TGTGCCTGGAAGAAGGGACAGGGAGGCGAGCAGTACTTC.

Many counts were recorded for this clonotype. The chain combines TRBV12-3 or TRBV12-4 with TRBJ2-7; perhaps TRBD2 as D (5 bases). Trimming removed 7 bases from V and 6 bases from J, with 19 bases in between. The CDR3 has 14 residues. The CDR3 nucleotides are TGTGCCAGCACCGGAGGACGGAGTTACTGCGAGCAGTACTTC. This encodes CASTGGRSYCEQYF.

In its sample, this clonotype was seen a few times. The V call is TRBV7-7, the J call TRBJ2-3, with 7 bases aligning to TRBD1. The CDR3 is 13 residues long. V lost 5 bases and J lost 4; bases outside the gene matches: 3. Germline values: CDR1 SSHAT, CDR2 FNYEAQ (reference sequence). The CDR3 region is CASSPRGPDTQYF. The DNA for the CDR3 is TGTGCCAGCAGCCCTAGGGGGCCAGATACGCAGTATTTT. The complete variable domain, with remaining parts taken from reference TRBV7-7 and TRBJ2-3, reads GAGVSQSPRYKVTKRGQDVTLRCDPISSHATLYWYQQALGQGPEFLTYFNYEAQPDKSGLPSDRFSAERPEGSISTLTIQRTEQRDSAMYRCASSPRGPDTQYFGPGTRLTVL.

This clonotype was seen ten or more times. V and J are TRBV29-1 and TRBJ1-2, with a possible D match to TRBD1 (6 bases). The CDR3 extends over 10 amino acids. The germline gives CDR1 SQVTM, CDR2 ANQGSEA. The V gene lost 6 bases and the J gene lost 8 bases, with 10 bases spanning the gap. Here the CDR3 DNA reads TGCAGCGTATACAGGGACGGCTACACCTTC. Translation: CSVYRDGYTF.

This rearrangement joins TRBV7-8 to TRBJ1-1; possible D gene TRBD1, 5 bases. Between the trimmed V and J ends, which lost 4 bases and 4 bases, there was a span of 13 bases. From germline, CDR1 is SGHVS and CDR2 FQNEAQ. This CDR3 is built from 14 residues. As DNA, the CDR3 is TGTGCCAGCAGCTGGGGGGATATCGGCACTGAAGCTTTCTTT. This sequence encodes CASSWGDIGTEAFF.